This TCR beta chain was sequenced during a study of T-cell reconstitution after alpha-beta-depleted transplantation in children. Regarding the study as a whole: A year had passed since transplant, and T-cell counts and diversity by then came mostly from newly produced T cells. Reportedly, only several hundred clones from non-depleted graft cells drove alpha-beta T-cell counts at about two months.

The table lists this clonotype with a few counts. The antigen is undetermined. Unique molecular identifiers were built into the TCRbeta library. TCRdb fed the PCR reads into MiXCR, producing one record per CDR3 protein. This table holds roughly 100,000 distinct CDR3 sequences, about 5.6% found once. Trimming cost V 3 bases and J 0 bases; bases outside gene matches: 4. CDR1 SGHAT and CDR2 FQNNGV come from the germline V gene. The CDR3 is 17 amino acids. The genes are TRBV11-2 and TRBJ2-3, with 12 bases lining up with TRBD2. Sequencing was performed on PBMCs, mostly from graft donor cells, taken 60 days after TCRalphabeta/CD19-depleted stem cell transplant. This receptor was identified in a female patient aged 2-15 years who had a stem cell transplant for Fanconi anemia, so the T cells may come from the graft donor. The CDR3 region has the DNA TGTGCCAGCAGCTTGACTAGCGGGGGCCTTAGCACAGATACGCAGTATTTT. Translating it yields CASSLTSGGLSTDTQYF.